Listed below are T cell receptor beta chains from one sample, sequenced in a study of T cells in Graves' hyperthyroidism and ophthalmopathy. TCRdb called the multiplex PCR reads again in MiXCR, with one record for every CDR3 protein. The data contain approximately 600,000 distinct CDR3 sequences, around 14% of them singletons. Sequencing was performed on blood. The receptor source for this set is a young woman with Graves' hyperthyroidism that later progressed to Graves' ophthalmopathy. CDR3s include the opening cysteine and the closing phenylalanine or tryptophan. The D gene is left open where the match is weak.

v_gene: TRBV30
d_gene: TRBD2
j_gene: TRBJ2-2
CDR3aa: CAWSVVGTSATGELFF

v_gene: TRBV9
d_gene: TRBD1
j_gene: TRBJ1-2
CDR3aa: CASSAGQGALSYGYTF

v_gene: TRBV29-1
d_gene: TRBD2
j_gene: TRBJ2-7
CDR3aa: CSVERSGRDEQYF

v_gene: TRBV6-2/TRBV6-3
d_gene: TRBD2
j_gene: TRBJ2-3
CDR3aa: CASSYPGGGDTQYF

v_gene: TRBV6-1
d_gene: -
j_gene: TRBJ1-1
CDR3aa: CASFLEPDTEAFF

v_gene: TRBV6-5
d_gene: TRBD2
j_gene: TRBJ2-1
CDR3aa: CASSYRAGGQKNEQFF

v_gene: TRBV6-1
d_gene: -
j_gene: TRBJ2-3
CDR3aa: CASIRGPSTDTQYF

v_gene: TRBV2
d_gene: TRBD2
j_gene: TRBJ2-1
CDR3aa: CASIREAGWFF

v_gene: TRBV19
d_gene: -
j_gene: TRBJ2-7
CDR3aa: CASSRDGSALEQYF

v_gene: TRBV20-1
d_gene: TRBD1
j_gene: TRBJ2-7
CDR3aa: CSANRDRSYEQYF